The T cell receptor beta chain described here comes from a study of OX40 agonist ivuxolimab in advanced cancers. The method was immunoSEQ multiplex PCR; TCRdb's version includes in-frame clones alone and lacks a portion of them. The table shows 94,000 or so clones, with under 90% occurring only once. In the case of this clone: Its antigen remains unidentified.

Overall study findings and caveats: In general, CD8+ T cells held more expanded clones than CD4+ did, on average.

With autoimmune disease history or systemic immunosuppression, patients were excluded. The CDR3 is made up of 14 amino acids. Germline lookup yields CDR1 MNHNY and CDR2 SVGAGI (reference sequence). The V gene end was trimmed by 6 bases and the J gene end by 2 bases; junction bases not matched to a gene: 5. This clonotype was obtained from an adult with an advanced solid tumor such as melanoma, head and neck, liver or kidney cancer. The sequencing used CD4+ or CD8+ T cells sorted from blood, collected in a trial of the OX40 agonist ivuxolimab. The chain combines TRBV6-6 with TRBJ2-5, with 8 bases identical to TRBD1. This CDR3 reads CASRRTGTQETQYF. The CDR3 DNA sequence: TGTGCCAGCAGAAGGACAGGGACACAAGAGACCCAGTACTTC.